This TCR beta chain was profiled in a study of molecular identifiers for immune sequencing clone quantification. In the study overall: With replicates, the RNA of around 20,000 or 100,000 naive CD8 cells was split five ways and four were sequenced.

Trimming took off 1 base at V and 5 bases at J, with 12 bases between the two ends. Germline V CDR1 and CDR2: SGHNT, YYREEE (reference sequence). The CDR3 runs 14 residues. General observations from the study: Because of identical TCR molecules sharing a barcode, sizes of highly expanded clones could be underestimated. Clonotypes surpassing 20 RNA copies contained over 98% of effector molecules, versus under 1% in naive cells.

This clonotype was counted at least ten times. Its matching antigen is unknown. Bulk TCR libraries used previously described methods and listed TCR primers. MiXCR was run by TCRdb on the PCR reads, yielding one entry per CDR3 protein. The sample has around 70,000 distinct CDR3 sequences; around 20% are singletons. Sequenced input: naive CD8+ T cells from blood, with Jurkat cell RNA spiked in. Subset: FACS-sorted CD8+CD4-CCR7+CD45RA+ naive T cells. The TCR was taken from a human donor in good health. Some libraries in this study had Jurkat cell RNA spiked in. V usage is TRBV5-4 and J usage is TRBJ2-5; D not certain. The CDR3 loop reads CASSLYRPEETQYF. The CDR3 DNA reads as TGTGCCAGCAGCTTGTATCGCCCGGAGGAGACCCAGTACTTC. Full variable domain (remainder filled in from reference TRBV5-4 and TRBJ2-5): ETGVTQSPTHLIKTRGQQVTLRCSSQSGHNTVSWYQQALGQGPQFIFQYYREEENGRGNFPPRFSGLQFPNYSSELNVNALELDDSALYLCASSLYRPEETQYFGPGTRLLVL.